In this sample, the clone carrying this T cell receptor beta chain turned up once. From germline, CDR1 is KGHSH and CDR2 LQKENI. With V trimmed by 0 bases and J by 6 bases, 5 bases remained unmatched. The CDR3 contains 15 residues. These data belong to a study of blood T cell repertoires in COVID-19. Looking at the study overall: Donors in the United States, Italy and Spain gave samples during acute or convalescent COVID-19. The cDNA or gDNA used as material had been derived from T cells, B-cell-depleted T cells, or PBMCs.

Authors' data handling: The authors estimated nucleated cell counts from reference gene primer amplification. Sequencing used immunoSEQ multiplex PCR; TCRdb keeps in-frame clones, though not all of them. V and J calls and clone size are given by that table; D and trimming were obtained from the DNA. The data contain about 48,000 clones, 87% of them singletons. The sample taken for sequencing was peripheral blood. The chain has TRBV18 and TRBJ2-7; 10 bases fit TRBD2. This receptor was taken from a human donor in a cohort sampled during active COVID-19. The CDR3 DNA reads as TGTGCCAGCTCACCACCAAGCGGGAGGGGTCTCGAGCAGTACTTC. Its protein is CASSPPSGRGLEQYF. Supplemented by reference TRBV18 and TRBJ2-7, the full variable domain reads NAGVMQNPRHLVRRRGQEARLRCSPMKGHSHVYWYRQLPEEGLKFMVYLQKENIIDESGMPKERFSAEFPKEGPSILRIQQVVRGDSAAYFCASSPPSGRGLEQYFGPGTRLTVT.